One TCR beta chain is described in this entry. The data derive from a study of CD8 T cells in Susac syndrome. Peripheral blood CD8+ and CD4+ T cells were profiled by TCR beta sequencing. The germline V gene encodes CDR1 SGHNT and CDR2 YENEEA. The length of the CDR3 is 16 residues. V lost 5 bases to trimming and J lost 0 bases; unmatched junction nucleotides: 6. Random-hexamer reverse transcription was applied to roughly 0.5 to 1 ug RNA. Via MiXCR, TCRdb re-called the immunoSEQ multiplex PCR reads, giving one row per CDR3 protein. Of around 190,000 distinct CDR3 sequences in the sample, less than 95% are singletons; the top ten hold 0.085% to 0.12%.

V usage is TRBV11-3 and J usage is TRBJ2-2; 7 bases agree with TRBD1. The sample was CD4+ T cells from PBMCs. This clonotype was obtained from a human donor in good health. In DNA form, the CDR3 reads TGTGCCAGCAGCAGCAGGGGGAACCCGAACACCGGGGAGCTGTTTTTT. Translation gives CASSSRGNPNTGELFF.